Following are 3 T cell receptor beta chains from one sample sequenced in a study of early T cells in non-severe SARS-CoV-2 infection. TCRdb redid the calling of the 5' RACE reads with MiXCR, one entry per CDR3 protein. The repertoire consists of roughly 60,000 distinct CDR3 sequences, with 13% occurring once and the leading ten covering about 4%. The sequenced material came from whole blood. The receptors here all came from an adult who was a healthcare worker with PCR-confirmed SARS-CoV-2 infection or an uninfected control (not recorded which).

J is TRBJ2-1 and V is TRBV7-9, with 9 positions matching TRBD2. In germline, CDR1 is SEHNR, CDR2 FQNEAQ (reference sequence). Trimming took 3 bases from V and 10 from J; bases not matched to a gene: 1. There are 12 residues in the CDR3. DNA of the CDR3: TGTGCCAGCAGCTTGACTAGCGGCGAGCAGTTCTTC. This translates into CASSLTSGEQFF. Together with reference TRBV7-9 and TRBJ2-1, the CDR3 gives the full variable domain: DTGVSQNPRHKITKRGQNVTFRCDPISEHNRLYWYRQTLGQGPEFLTYFQNEAQLEKSRLLSDRFSAERPKGSFSTLEIQRTEQGDSAMYLCASSLTSGEQFFGPGTRLTVL.

In its sample, this clonotype was seen a few times. The rearrangement links TRBV19 to TRBJ2-2; D is possibly TRBD2 (6 bases). Trimming shortened V by 0 bases and J by 7 bases, and 12 bases separated the two germline ends. CDR1 LNHDA and CDR2 SQIVND come from the germline V gene (reference sequence). The CDR3 loop spans 15 amino acids. CDR3 coding DNA: TGTGCCAGTAGTATAGATCGCGGGGTGGGCGGGGAGCTGTTTTTT. This translates into CASSIDRGVGGELFF. Based on the CDR3 plus reference TRBV19 and TRBJ2-2, the full variable domain is DGGITQSPKYLFRKEGQNVTLSCEQNLNHDAMYWYRQDPGQGLRLIYYSQIVNDFQKGDIAEGYSVSREKKESFPLTVTSAQKNPTAFYLCASSIDRGVGGELFFGEGSRLTVL.

The chain carries TRBV7-2 and TRBJ2-7, with TRBD1 matching 7 bases. The CDR3 contains 15 residues. Trimming cost V 4 bases and J 6 bases; bases outside gene matches: 12. The germline gives CDR1 SGHTA, CDR2 FQGNSA. DNA of the CDR3: TGTGCCAGCAGCTCCCGACAGGGAGTCCGTTCCGAGCAGTACTTC. It encodes CASSSRQGVRSEQYF.